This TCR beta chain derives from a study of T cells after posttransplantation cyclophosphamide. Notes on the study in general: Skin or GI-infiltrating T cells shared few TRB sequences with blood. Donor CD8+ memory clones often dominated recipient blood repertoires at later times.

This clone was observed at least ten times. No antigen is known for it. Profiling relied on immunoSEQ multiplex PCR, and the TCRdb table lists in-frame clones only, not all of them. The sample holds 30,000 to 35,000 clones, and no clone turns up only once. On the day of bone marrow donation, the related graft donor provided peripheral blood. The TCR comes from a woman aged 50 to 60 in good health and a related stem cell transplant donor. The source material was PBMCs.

For the CDR3, the DNA is TGTGCCAGCAGTATAAGACAGGTGAACACTGAAGCTTTCTTT. Protein product: CASSIRQVNTEAFF. The chain carries TRBV2 and TRBJ1-1, with D possibly matching TRBD1 (6 bases). CDR3 length: 14 amino acids. V gave up 5 bases and J gave up 0 bases, with 10 bases separating them. Germline loops: CDR1 SNHLY, CDR2 FYNNEI.